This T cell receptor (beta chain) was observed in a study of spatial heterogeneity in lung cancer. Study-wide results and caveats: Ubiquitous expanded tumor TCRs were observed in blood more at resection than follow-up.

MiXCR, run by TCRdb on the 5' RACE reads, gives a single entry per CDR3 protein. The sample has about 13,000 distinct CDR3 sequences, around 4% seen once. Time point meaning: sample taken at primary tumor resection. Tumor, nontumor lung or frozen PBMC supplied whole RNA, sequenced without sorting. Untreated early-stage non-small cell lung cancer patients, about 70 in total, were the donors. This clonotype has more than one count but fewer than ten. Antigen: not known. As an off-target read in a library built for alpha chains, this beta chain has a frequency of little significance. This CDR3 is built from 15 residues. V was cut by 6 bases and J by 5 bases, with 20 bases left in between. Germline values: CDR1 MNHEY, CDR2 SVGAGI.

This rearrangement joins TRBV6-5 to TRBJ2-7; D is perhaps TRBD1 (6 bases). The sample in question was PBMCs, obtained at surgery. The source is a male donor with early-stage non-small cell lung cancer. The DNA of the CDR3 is TGTGCCAGCAGCCTTACAGGGACCCAAACGGACGAGCAGTACTTC. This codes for CASSLTGTQTDEQYF.